The 25 T cell receptor beta chains in this list originate from one sample, sequenced in a study of T-cell memory formation after mild COVID-19. From the 5' RACE reads, TCRdb called clonotypes with MiXCR, one entry per CDR3 protein. Of roughly 320,000 distinct CDR3 sequences in the sample, around 28% are singletons; the top ten hold approximately 13%. The material sequenced was PBMCs or a T cell subset sorted from them (not recorded which). These receptors were obtained from an adult woman who had mild COVID-19 (a few samples of this study predate the infection). Cell type and time point are not known.

This chain uses TRBV4-3 with TRBJ2-1; weak D call: TRBD2 (5 bases). The CDR3 is made up of 18 amino acids. CDR1 and CDR2 (germline): LGHNA, YSLEER. Trimming pared 4 bases from V and 0 bases from J, leaving 19 bases between. DNA for the CDR3: TGCGCCAGCAGCCCAACTTCCAGCGGAGCTAGCTCCTACAATGAGCAGTTCTTC. Protein product: CASSPTSSGASSYNEQFF.

Ten or more counts support this clonotype. V is TRBV6-5 and J is TRBJ2-7, with 14 bases that match TRBD2. There are 14 residues in the CDR3. J gave up 5 bases and V 5 bases, and 2 bases lay outside the gene matches. Looked up from germline, CDR1 is MNHEY and CDR2 is SVGAGI. The CDR3 region has the DNA TGTGCCAGCAGTGGACTAGCGGGAGGCAACGAGCAGTACTTC. Translated: CASSGLAGGNEQYF.

The chain has TRBV20-1 and TRBJ2-5; no firm D call. There are 12 residues in the CDR3. V lost 3 bases, J lost 2 bases, and 7 bases lay in between. Germline V gene data show CDR1 as DFQATT and CDR2 as SNEGSKA (reference sequence). The CDR3: CSARTPQETQYF. CDR3 DNA sequence: TGCAGTGCTAGGACCCCACAAGAGACCCAGTACTTC.

This clonotype appeared a few times. The chain carries TRBV3-1 and TRBJ2-6; D gene uncertain. This CDR3 spans 15 amino acids. Trimming cost V 1 base and J 10 bases, with 14 bases left between them. Germline V gene sequence: CDR1 LGHDT, CDR2 YNNKEL (reference sequence). CDR3 sequence: CASSQATDALNVLTF. Written as DNA, the CDR3 is TGTGCCAGCAGCCAAGCCACAGACGCCCTGAACGTCCTGACTTTC.

This chain links TRBV5-1 with TRBJ2-3; D possibly matches TRBD1 or TRBD2 (7 bases each). CDR3 length: 14 amino acids. V lost 6 bases to trimming and J lost 2 bases, with 13 bases between them. Germline-derived CDR1 and CDR2 are SGHRS and YFSETQ. The CDR3 protein is CASTGGQNTDTQYF. The CDR3 region has the DNA TGCGCCAGCACGGGGGGACAGAACACAGATACGCAGTATTTT.

This chain uses TRBV24-1 with TRBJ2-3; no clear D. The CDR3 runs 15 residues. Trimming stripped 3 bases from V and 4 bases from J, with 13 bases between. CDR1 and CDR2 (germline): KGHDR, SFDVKD. The CDR3 here is CATSDPPGYSDTQYF. CDR3 in DNA: TGTGCCACCAGTGATCCCCCTGGGTACTCAGATACGCAGTATTTT.

This clonotype was detected only a few times. The CDR3, as DNA: TGTGCCAGCAGTTTAGGGGACAGGATCTCCTACGAGCAGTACTTC. The encoded protein is CASSLGDRISYEQYF. The chain has TRBV12-3 or TRBV12-4 and TRBJ2-7; 8 nucleotides align to TRBD1. The CDR3 runs 15 residues. The J segment lost 0 bases and the V segment lost 1 base, leaving 2 bases of the junction unmatched.

This clonotype was counted only a few times. The rearrangement links TRBV2 to TRBJ2-5, with TRBD1 matching 11 bases. V was clipped by 7 bases and J by 5 bases; unmatched bases: 6. The germline V gene has CDR1 SNHLY and CDR2 FYNNEI. The CDR3 is 14 residues long. The CDR3 protein is CASTLDRGRETQYF. CDR3 coding DNA: TGTGCCAGCACCCTGGACAGGGGGCGGGAGACCCAGTACTTC.

This rearrangement joins TRBV3-1 to TRBJ2-1; unclear D gene. The germline CDR1 and CDR2 sequences are LGHDT and YNNKEL (reference sequence). Trimming removed 6 bases from V and 5 bases from J, with 11 bases in between. The CDR3 extends over 13 amino acids. The CDR3 DNA reads as TGTGCCAGCAGGCTGTATGGGGACAATGAGCAGTTCTTC. It is translated as CASRLYGDNEQFF.

The V gene is TRBV5-1, the J gene TRBJ1-3, with D uncertain. Germline V gene sequence: CDR1 SGHRS, CDR2 YFSETQ. The CDR3 covers 17 residues. Trimming took 0 bases from V and 0 from J, leaving 13 bases between them. The CDR3 nucleotides are TGCGCCAGCAGCTTGGGTTCTTTGGCCAACTCTGGAAACACCATATATTTT. Its translation: CASSLGSLANSGNTIYF.

This rearrangement joins TRBV30 to TRBJ1-1; no definite D call. Looked up from germline, CDR1 is GTSNPN and CDR2 is SVGIG (reference sequence). The CDR3 length is 13 residues. V was clipped by 4 bases and J by 2 bases, with 11 bases between them. CDR3 coding DNA: TGTGCCTGGACGAGACGGATCAACACTGAAGCTTTCTTT. Translation: CAWTRRINTEAFF.

This clonotype was picked up a small number of times. The rearrangement links TRBV4-3 to TRBJ2-1; 12 nucleotides match TRBD1. The trim removed 0 bases at V and 0 bases at J, leaving 9 bases unmatched. CDR3 length: 20 residues. Germline values: CDR1 LGHNA, CDR2 YSLEER. The CDR3 sequence: CASSQDLGQGASSSYNEQFF. The CDR3 DNA reads TGCGCCAGCAGCCAAGATCTGGGACAGGGGGCTTCTAGCTCCTACAATGAGCAGTTCTTC.

The V and J genes are TRBV7-8 and TRBJ1-2; tentative D call: TRBD1 (6 bases). V lost 6 bases and J 2 bases, leaving 13 bases between the germline ends. This CDR3 region has 14 residues. Germline V gene lookup returns CDR1 SGHVS and CDR2 FQNEAQ. CDR3 bases: TGTGCCAGCAGTTCCACGGGGGCGAACTATGGCTACACCTTC. Protein product: CASSSTGANYGYTF.

The rearrangement uses TRBV24-1 and TRBJ2-5, with 7 bases aligning to TRBD2. CDR1 is KGHDR, CDR2 SFDVKD, per germline. The CDR3 extends over 16 amino acids. The V gene end was trimmed by 1 base and the J gene end by 4 bases; junction bases not matched to a gene: 8. The CDR3 sequence is CATSDFSSGVGETQYF. For the CDR3, the DNA is TGTGCCACCAGTGATTTTAGCAGCGGGGTAGGAGAGACCCAGTACTTC.

The V call is TRBV7-9, the J call TRBJ2-5; D is perhaps TRBD1 (6 bases). CDR1 and CDR2 from the germline V gene are SEHNR and FQNEAQ (reference sequence). The CDR3 sequence is 13 residues long. V lost 7 bases, J lost 5 bases, and 14 bases lay in between. DNA of the CDR3: TGTGCCAGCAACCCCACAGGGATGGAGACCCAGTACTTC. This translates into CASNPTGMETQYF. The entire variable domain, with the rest obtained from reference TRBV7-9 and TRBJ2-5, is as follows: DTGVSQNPRHKITKRGQNVTFRCDPISEHNRLYWYRQTLGQGPEFLTYFQNEAQLEKSRLLSDRFSAERPKGSFSTLEIQRTEQGDSAMYLCASNPTGMETQYFGPGTRLLVL.

The chain uses TRBV15 and TRBJ2-7, with D possibly TRBD1 on 5 matching bases. CDR3 size: 14 residues. The V gene lost 0 bases and the J gene lost 4 bases, with 10 bases spanning the gap. Per the germline V gene, CDR1 is LNHNV and CDR2 is YYDKDF (reference sequence). The CDR3 region is CATSRDPTEYEQYF. The DNA of the CDR3 is TGTGCCACCAGCAGAGATCCGACAGAATACGAGCAGTACTTC.

This clonotype was picked up a small number of times. The J gene is TRBJ2-7, the V gene TRBV19; 10 nucleotides line up with TRBD2. Looked up from germline, CDR1 is LNHDA and CDR2 is SQIVND (reference sequence). V lost 1 base, J lost 3 bases, and 6 bases stayed unmatched. This CDR3 spans 16 amino acids. The CDR3 DNA is TGTGCCAGTAGTATAGTTGGACTAGCGGTGTACTACGAGCAGTACTTC. This encodes CASSIVGLAVYYEQYF. Variable domain in full (rest from reference TRBV19 and TRBJ2-7): DGGITQSPKYLFRKEGQNVTLSCEQNLNHDAMYWYRQDPGQGLRLIYYSQIVNDFQKGDIAEGYSVSREKKESFPLTVTSAQKNPTAFYLCASSIVGLAVYYEQYFGPGTRLTVT.

V is TRBV5-6 and J is TRBJ1-1; TRBD1 matches 8 bases. The CDR3 is 16 amino acids. CDR1 SGHDT and CDR2 YYEEEE come from the germline V gene. Trimming took 2 bases from V and 1 from J; bases not matched to a gene: 7. The CDR3 bases are TGTGCCAGCAGCTTCGCTTCAGGGGGCTGGAACACTGAAGCTTTCTTT. This encodes CASSFASGGWNTEAFF.

V usage is TRBV9 and J usage is TRBJ2-7; TRBD1 is a possible D gene (6 bases). CDR3 length: 14 amino acids. V gave up 2 bases and J gave up 5 bases, with 14 bases separating them. Germline V gene lookup returns CDR1 SGDLS and CDR2 YYNGEE. In nucleotides, the CDR3 is TGTGCCAGCAGCGTTTCCGGGACACAACACGAGCAGTACTTC. Its protein is CASSVSGTQHEQYF.

This clonotype was seen a handful of times. This rearrangement joins TRBV10-3 to TRBJ1-6, with no clear D. There are 16 residues in the CDR3. Trimming removed 4 bases at V and 0 bases at J, with 10 bases between. Germline V lookup: CDR1 ENHRY, CDR2 SYGVKD. DNA of the CDR3: TGTGCCATCAGTGGACGAGCTAGCTCCTATAATTCACCCCTCCACTTT. Encoded protein: CAISGRASSYNSPLHF.

This clonotype has more than one count but fewer than ten. The gene calls are TRBV11-3 and TRBJ2-1, with TRBD2 matching 10 bases. V dropped 5 bases and J dropped 7; count of bases not matched to a gene: 8. The germline gives CDR1 SGHNT, CDR2 YENEEA. This CDR3 has 15 residues. The CDR3 sequence is CASSPELAGRNEQFF. CDR3 DNA: TGTGCCAGCAGCCCCGAACTAGCGGGGAGGAATGAGCAGTTCTTC.

V and J are TRBV18 and TRBJ2-7; D ambiguous. The CDR3 runs 12 residues. Trimming shortened V by 5 bases and J by 5 bases, and 10 bases separated the two germline ends. Germline CDR1 reads KGHSH; CDR2 reads LQKENI. The CDR3 sequence is CASSAIVDEQYF. The CDR3 DNA reads TGTGCCAGCTCAGCCATAGTCGACGAGCAGTACTTC.

The chain employs TRBV12-3 or TRBV12-4 and TRBJ1-1; D gene unclear. This CDR3 spans 13 amino acids. V lost 3 bases to trimming and J lost 6 bases, with 11 bases between them. Written as DNA, the CDR3 is TGTGCCAGCAGTTTGACGGGGAGTTCTGAAGCTTTCTTT. Protein: CASSLTGSSEAFF.

This clonotype was counted only a few times. V gene TRBV16 combines with J gene TRBJ2-7; 11 bases match TRBD1. Germline V gene data show CDR1 as KGHSY and CDR2 as FQNENV. The CDR3 runs 17 residues. The V gene end was trimmed by 1 base and the J gene end by 2 bases; junction bases not matched to a gene: 7. The CDR3 protein is CASSQLVAGQGAYEQYF. CDR3 nucleotides: TGTGCCAGCAGCCAATTGGTAGCGGGACAGGGGGCCTACGAGCAGTACTTC.

This clonotype has more than one count but fewer than ten. The chain uses TRBV7-2 and TRBJ2-7; 14 bases align to TRBD2. Germline loops: CDR1 SGHTA, CDR2 FQGNSA. V trimming: 1 base; J trimming: 6 bases; junction bases outside the gene matches: 2. The CDR3 consists of 15 residues. The CDR3 DNA reads as TGTGCCAGCAGCTTAGAGGGACTAGCGGGAGTCGAGCAGTACTTC. Its translation is CASSLEGLAGVEQYF. The entire variable domain, with the rest obtained from reference TRBV7-2 and TRBJ2-7, is as follows: GAGVSQSPSNKVTEKGKDVELRCDPISGHTALYWYRQSLGQGLEFLIYFQGNSAPDKSGLPSDRFSAERTGGSVSTLTIQRTQQEDSAVYLCASSLEGLAGVEQYFGPGTRLTVT.